This TCR beta chain originates from a study of CD8+ T cells in alopecia areata (dated by TCRdb to 2017 to 2018). About the study as a whole: The treated patients took part in an open-label pilot trial in which moderate-to-severe alopecia areata was treated with oral tofacitinib at 5 to 10 mg twice daily. TCRbeta CDR3 regions were amplified by immunoSEQ multiplex PCR with 35 Vbeta forward and 13 Jbeta reverse primers. The RNA source kit depended on sample type: the PAXgene miRNA kit for fixed scalp, the miRNeasy kit for PBMCs, and the RNeasy kit for mouse skin. The study used high-throughput TCRbeta sequencing to examine T cell clonal expansion in alopecia areata, in both the C3H/HeJ mouse model and human patients. Tofacitinib was administered for 6 to 18 months, and 6 months of follow-up off drug were then conducted to assess delayed response and recurrence. Clonality in the scalp was compared among normal scalp (n=4), patchy alopecia areata scalp (n=8), and alopecia totalis/universalis scalp (n=8). Patients on tofacitinib were biopsied at baseline and after 4 and 24 weeks of treatment, and several of the patients also had a later scalp biopsy. Scalp tissue and sorted CD4+ and CD8+ peripheral blood T cells from patchy and totalis/universalis alopecia areata patients and from healthy controls were covered by human TCRbeta sequencing. Study-wide findings and limitations: Shared TCR sequences between patients were less evident than in mice, which may be partly attributable to HLA diversity in the patient population. Higher clonality and more expanded CD8+ clones were observed in lesional scalp than in normal scalp, particularly in alopecia totalis/universalis, a finding suggestive of antigenic drive. Unlike mouse skin, which is dominated by gammadelta T cells, normal human skin has resident alphabeta T cells that are also sequenced, and this complicates analysis of the scalp TCR repertoire.

The time point label for this specimen denotes: baseline before oral tofacitinib. Lesional scalp punch biopsies and peripheral blood were obtained from alopecia areata patients. After PBMCs were isolated by density centrifugation and stained for CD3, CD4 and CD8, a FACSAria was used to sort CD4+ and CD8+ T cells. Libraries were made using the immunoSEQ multiplex PCR assay. To provide template for TCR sequencing, every sample had RNA extracted and reverse transcribed into cDNA. SuperScript III was used for first-strand cDNA synthesis, primed with a 2:1 mix of oligo-dT and random hexamers. A synthetic immune receptor repertoire was used to assess amplification bias, and residual bias was removed computationally. The authors processed their data as follows. Raw reads were preprocessed to remove errors, and CDR3 was defined according to IMGT conventions as the region from the conserved cysteine to phenylalanine. Clonality was calculated as 1 minus Shannon entropy normalized by log2 of the number of productive unique TCRs. Whether each scalp clone was CD4 or CD8 was inferred by checking scalp TCRbeta sequences against the CD4 and CD8 repertoires from sorted blood. TCRdb's version of the immuneACCESS table is confined to in-frame rearrangements and falls short of the full clone set. An unresolved V gene accounts for under half of the shortfall where checked; the remainder is of unknown origin. From that table come the V and J calls and clone size; the DNA was used to work out D and trimming. The sample includes 65,000 to 70,000 clones, with 60% observed a single time. The ten largest make up roughly 18% of the sample.

The germline V gene yields SGHAT for CDR1 and FQNNGV for CDR2. The CDR3 has 13 amino acids, counting the end cysteine and phenylalanine. The CDR3 DNA has 39 bases and is translated from base 1. Trimming removed 2 bases from V and 0 bases from J, leaving 4 bases between the germline ends. About this clone: The antigen it binds to is not known. No quality values exist for individual bases; no much larger clone is one base distant.

Here the chain combines TRBV11-2 and TRBJ2-5; no confident D gene assignment can be made. The source was CD8+ T cells sorted from blood, collected at week 0. The TCR was taken from a human donor with alopecia areata. The nucleotide sequence reads as follows: TGTGCCAGCAGCTTAAAGTACCAAGAGACCCAGTACTTC. It specifies CASSLKYQETQYF. The full variable domain, completed from the reference TRBV11-2 and TRBJ2-5 proteins outside the CDR3, reads EAGVAQSPRYKIIEKRQSVAFWCNPISGHATLYWYQQILGQGPKLLIQFQNNGVVDDSQLPKDRFSAERLKGVDSTLKIQPAKLEDSAVYLCASSLKYQETQYFGPGTRLLVL.